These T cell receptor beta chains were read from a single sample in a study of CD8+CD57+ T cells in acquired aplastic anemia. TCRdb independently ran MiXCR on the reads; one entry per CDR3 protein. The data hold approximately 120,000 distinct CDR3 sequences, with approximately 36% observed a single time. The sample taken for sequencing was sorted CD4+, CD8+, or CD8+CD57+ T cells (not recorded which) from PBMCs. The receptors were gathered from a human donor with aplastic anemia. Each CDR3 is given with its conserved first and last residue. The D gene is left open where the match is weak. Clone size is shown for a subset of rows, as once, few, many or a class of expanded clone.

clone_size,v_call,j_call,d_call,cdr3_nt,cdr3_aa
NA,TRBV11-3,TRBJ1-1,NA,TGTGCCAGCAGCTTGTGGGACGGGGGCTCTGAAGCTTTCTTT,CASSLWDGGSEAFF
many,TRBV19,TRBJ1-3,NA,TGTGCCAGTAGTACGGTACACGGTGGGGCTTCCTCTGGAAACACCATATATTTT,CASSTVHGGASSGNTIYF
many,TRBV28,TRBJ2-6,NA,TGTGCCAGCAGTTCTCCTAACTCTGGGGCCAACGTCCTGACTTTC,CASSSPNSGANVLTF
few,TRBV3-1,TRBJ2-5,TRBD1,TGTGCCAGCAGCCTCAGGGGGAGTGCCCAGTACTTC,CASSLRGSAQYF
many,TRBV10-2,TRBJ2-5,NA,TGCGCCAGCAGTGAGTCCCCCGACAGGCAAGAGACCCAGTACTTC,CASSESPDRQETQYF
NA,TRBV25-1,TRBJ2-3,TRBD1,TGTGCCAGCAACCGGGACAGGGATACAGATACGCAGTATTTT,CASNRDRDTDTQYF
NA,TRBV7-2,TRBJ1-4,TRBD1,TGTGCCAGCAGCACCCAGACAGGGTCTGGGGAAAAACTGTTTTTT,CASSTQTGSGEKLFF
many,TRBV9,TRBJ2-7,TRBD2,TGTGCCAGCAGCGTAGCTACAGGAGCGGGGGCCTACGAGCAGTACTTC,CASSVATGAGAYEQYF
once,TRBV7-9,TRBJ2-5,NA,TGTGCCAGCAGCCCAGGAGGGTCCCAGTACTTC,CASSPGGSQYF
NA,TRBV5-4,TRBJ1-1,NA,TGTGCCAGCAGCCCAAGAGGGATGAACACTGAAGATTTCTTT,CASSPRGMNTEDFF
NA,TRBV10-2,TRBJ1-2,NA,TGCGCCAGCAATTTCGGGGGGGGAAACTATGGCTACACCTTC,CASNFGGGNYGYTF
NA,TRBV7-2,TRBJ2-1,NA,TGTGCCAGCAGCTTACTAGCGCTCCACAATGAGCAGTTCTTC,CASSLLALHNEQFF
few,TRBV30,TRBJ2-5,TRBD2,TGTGCCTGGAGTGTGGAAGCGGGGGGGCCAGAGACCCAGTACTTC,CAWSVEAGGPETQYF
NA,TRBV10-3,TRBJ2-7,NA,TGTGCCATCAGTGAGTCAGGGGACTCCTACGAGCAGTACTTC,CAISESGDSYEQYF
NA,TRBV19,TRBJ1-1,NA,TGTGCCAGTAGTATGAGGGTGGTGAACACTGAGGCTTTCTTT,CASSMRVVNTEAFF
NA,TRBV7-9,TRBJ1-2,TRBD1,TGTGCCAGCAACCCCGACAGGGGGTCTAACTATGGCTACACCTTC,CASNPDRGSNYGYTF
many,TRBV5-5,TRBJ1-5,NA,TGTGCCAGCAGCTTTAGCAATCAGCCCCAGCATTTT,CASSFSNQPQHF
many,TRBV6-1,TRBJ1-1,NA,TGTGCCAGTTCTATCGTCGGACCCACTGAAGCTTTCTTT,CASSIVGPTEAFF
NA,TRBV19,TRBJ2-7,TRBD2,TGTGCCAGTAACCCTGGGGGCGGGAGGTCGTACGAGCAGTACTTC,CASNPGGGRSYEQYF
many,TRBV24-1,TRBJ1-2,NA,TGTGCCACCAGTGATCCGGTTAACTATGGCTACACCTTC,CATSDPVNYGYTF
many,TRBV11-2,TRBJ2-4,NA,TGTGCCAGCAGCTCCGCCTGGGGCAAAAACATTCAGTACTTC,CASSSAWGKNIQYF
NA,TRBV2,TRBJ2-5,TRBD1,TGTGCCAGCACCAGGACAGGGGAAGAGACCCAGTACTTC,CASTRTGEETQYF
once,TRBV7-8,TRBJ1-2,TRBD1,TGTTCCAGCAGCCCTTCCGGGACAGGGGTCAACTATGGCTACACCTTC,CSSSPSGTGVNYGYTF
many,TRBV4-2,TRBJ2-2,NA,TGTGCCAGCAGCCAAGAGAGAGTCCTCACCGGGGAGCTGTTTTTT,CASSQERVLTGELFF
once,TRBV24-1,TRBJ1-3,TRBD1,TGTGCCACCAGTGGGGGGACAGGGGACACAAACACCATATATTTT,CATSGGTGDTNTIYF
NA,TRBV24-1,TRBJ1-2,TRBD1,TGTGCCACCAGCCCCGACAGGGCCCCTAACTATGGCTACACCTTC,CATSPDRAPNYGYTF
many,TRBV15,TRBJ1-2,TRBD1,TGTGCCACCAGCAGAGATAAGTCGACAGGGCGGTACACCTTC,CATSRDKSTGRYTF
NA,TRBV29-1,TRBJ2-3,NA,TGCAGCGGGGTTCCAGGCACAGATACGCAGTATTTT,CSGVPGTDTQYF
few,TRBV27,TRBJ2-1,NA,TGTGCCAGCAGTCCCTCGTCCCTGGGGAATGAGCAGTTCTTC,CASSPSSLGNEQFF
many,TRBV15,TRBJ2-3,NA,TGTGCCACCAGCAGAGGTCAGGGTCCAGATACGCAGTATTTT,CATSRGQGPDTQYF
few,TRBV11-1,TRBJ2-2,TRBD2,TGTGCCAGCAGCTCCGGACGGGAGACTAGCGGGGACACAGAAACCGGGGAGCTGTTTTTT,CASSSGRETSGDTETGELFF
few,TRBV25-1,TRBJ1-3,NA,TGTGCCAGCAGTGAGACAGGCTCTGGAAACACCATATATTTT,CASSETGSGNTIYF
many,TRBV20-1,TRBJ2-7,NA,TGCAGTGCTCCAAAAAATGGGGCGGGGAGTCACGAGCAGTACTTC,CSAPKNGAGSHEQYF
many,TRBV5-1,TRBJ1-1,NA,TGCGCCAGCAGCCCCGGGACGGTGAACACTGAAGCTTTCTTT,CASSPGTVNTEAFF
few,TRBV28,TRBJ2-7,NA,TGTGCCAGCAGTTTAGGTTTCTACGAGCAGTACTTC,CASSLGFYEQYF
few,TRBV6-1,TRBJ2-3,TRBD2,TGTGCCAGCAGTGTCACTAGCGGGGGGGCAAGTGCGCAGTATTTT,CASSVTSGGASAQYF
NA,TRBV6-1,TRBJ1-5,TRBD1,TGTGCCAGCATCGACGGAGGGGGCGCGAGCAATCAGCCCCAGCATTTT,CASIDGGGASNQPQHF
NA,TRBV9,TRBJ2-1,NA,TGTGCCAGCAGCGTAGGGGTGGGGCTGCATGGCAATGAGCAGTTCTTC,CASSVGVGLHGNEQFF
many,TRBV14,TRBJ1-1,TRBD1,TGTGCCAGCAGCGCGCGGACAGGATCGGTCACTGAAGCTTTCTTT,CASSARTGSVTEAFF
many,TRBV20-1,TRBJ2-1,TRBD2,TGCAGTGCTCATCCCGGGACTAGCGGGGGAACCTACAATGAGCAGTTCTTC,CSAHPGTSGGTYNEQFF
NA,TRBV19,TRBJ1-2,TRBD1,TGTGCCAGTAGTATAGACAACAGGGGGGCCTATGGCTACACCTTC,CASSIDNRGAYGYTF
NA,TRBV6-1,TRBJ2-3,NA,TGTGCCAGCATGAAAGCTTCAACTAGCACAGATACGCAGTATTTT,CASMKASTSTDTQYF
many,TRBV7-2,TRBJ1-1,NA,TGTGCCAGCAGCTTATTCCTAAACACTGAAGCTTTCTTT,CASSLFLNTEAFF
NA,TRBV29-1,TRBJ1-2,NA,TGCAGCGTTGTTTCCGTGGGTTCGGGGAGTAATGGCTACACCTTC,CSVVSVGSGSNGYTF
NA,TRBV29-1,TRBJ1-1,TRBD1,TGCAGCGCGGGGACTGTGACAGGGGAAGCTTTCTTT,CSAGTVTGEAFF
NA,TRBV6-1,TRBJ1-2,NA,TGTGCCACAAGGCCGGGACCCGGCTATGGCTACACCTTC,CATRPGPGYGYTF
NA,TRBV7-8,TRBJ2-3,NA,TGTGCCAGCAGCCCCGCCGCAACGCAGTATTTT,CASSPAATQYF
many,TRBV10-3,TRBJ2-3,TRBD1,TGTGCCATCAGGGGACAGAGCACAGATACGCAGTATTTT,CAIRGQSTDTQYF
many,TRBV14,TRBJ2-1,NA,TGTGCCAGCAGCCAAGATAATCTGCCTAGCAGTGAGCAGTTCTTC,CASSQDNLPSSEQFF
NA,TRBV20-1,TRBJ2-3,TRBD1,TGCAGTGCCCCTCGGACAGGGGCTTATTCTAGCACAGATACGCAGTATTTT,CSAPRTGAYSSTDTQYF
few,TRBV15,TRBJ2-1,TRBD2,TGTGCCACCAGCAGCGGGGGGGACCTGGGGAATGAGCAGTTCTTC,CATSSGGDLGNEQFF
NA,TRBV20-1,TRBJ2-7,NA,TGCAGTGTACGGGACACCGAGGACTACGAGCAGTACTTC,CSVRDTEDYEQYF
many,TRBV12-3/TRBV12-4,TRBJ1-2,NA,TGTGCCAGCAGCCCGGGCAGCTATGGCTACACCTTC,CASSPGSYGYTF
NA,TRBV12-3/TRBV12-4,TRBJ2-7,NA,TGTGCCAGCAGTTTCGGCAGGGCGTACGAGCAGTACTTC,CASSFGRAYEQYF
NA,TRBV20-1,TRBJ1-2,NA,TGCAGTGCTAGGGGGGACGCGGGTGGCTACACCTTC,CSARGDAGGYTF
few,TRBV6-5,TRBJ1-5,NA,TGTGCCAGCAGTTACTTTGTGGGGGCGACGAGCAATCAGCCCCAGCATTTT,CASSYFVGATSNQPQHF
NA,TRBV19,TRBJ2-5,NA,TGTGCCAGTAGAAAGGGGCAGAGGGCTCAAGAGACCCAGTACTTC,CASRKGQRAQETQYF
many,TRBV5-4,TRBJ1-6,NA,TGTGCCAGCACCCTTGGCCATGGCAGTAATTCACCCCTCCACTTT,CASTLGHGSNSPLHF
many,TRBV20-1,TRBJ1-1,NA,TGCAGTGCTTCTTCCGCGTTTCTGGCCATGAACACTGAAGCTTTCTTT,CSASSAFLAMNTEAFF
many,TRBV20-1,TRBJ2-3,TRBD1,TGCAGTGCTCGCCGGACAGGGGGTGGTGTAGATACGCAGTATTTT,CSARRTGGGVDTQYF